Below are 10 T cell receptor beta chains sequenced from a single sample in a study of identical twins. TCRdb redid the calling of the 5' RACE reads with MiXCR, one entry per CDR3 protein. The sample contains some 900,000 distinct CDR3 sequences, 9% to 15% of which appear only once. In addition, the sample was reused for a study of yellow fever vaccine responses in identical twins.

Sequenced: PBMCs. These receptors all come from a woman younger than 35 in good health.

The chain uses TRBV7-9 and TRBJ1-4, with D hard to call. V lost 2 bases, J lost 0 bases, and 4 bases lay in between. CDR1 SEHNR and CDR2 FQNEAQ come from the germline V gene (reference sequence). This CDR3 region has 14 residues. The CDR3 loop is CASSLSATNEKLFF. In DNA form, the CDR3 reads TGTGCCAGCAGCTTAAGTGCAACTAATGAAAAACTGTTTTTT.

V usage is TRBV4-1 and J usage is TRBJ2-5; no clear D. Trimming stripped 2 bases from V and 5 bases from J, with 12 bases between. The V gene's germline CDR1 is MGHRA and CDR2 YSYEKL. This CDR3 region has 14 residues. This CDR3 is CASSQLGSVETQYF. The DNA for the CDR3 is TGCGCCAGCAGCCAATTGGGTTCGGTGGAGACCCAGTACTTC.

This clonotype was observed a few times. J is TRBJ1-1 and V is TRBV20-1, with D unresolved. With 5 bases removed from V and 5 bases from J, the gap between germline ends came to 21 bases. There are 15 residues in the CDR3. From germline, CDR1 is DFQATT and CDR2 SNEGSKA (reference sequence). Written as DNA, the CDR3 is TGCAGTGCTCAACCGGGCACTCCCTGGGGAACTGAAGCTTTCTTT. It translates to CSAQPGTPWGTEAFF.

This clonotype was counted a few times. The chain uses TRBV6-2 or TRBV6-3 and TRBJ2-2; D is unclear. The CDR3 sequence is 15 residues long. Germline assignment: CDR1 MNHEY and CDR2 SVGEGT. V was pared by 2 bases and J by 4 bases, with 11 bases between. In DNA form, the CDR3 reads TGTGCCAGCAGTTACAGTGGGGTCGCCACCGGGGAGCTGTTTTTT. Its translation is CASSYSGVATGELFF.

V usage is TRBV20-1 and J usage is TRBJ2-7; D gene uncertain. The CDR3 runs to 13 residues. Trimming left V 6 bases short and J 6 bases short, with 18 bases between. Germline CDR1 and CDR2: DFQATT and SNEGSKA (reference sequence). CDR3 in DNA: TGCAGTGCCCTAGTCGGGTTGAGTCCCGAGCAGTACGTC. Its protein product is CSALVGLSPEQYV.

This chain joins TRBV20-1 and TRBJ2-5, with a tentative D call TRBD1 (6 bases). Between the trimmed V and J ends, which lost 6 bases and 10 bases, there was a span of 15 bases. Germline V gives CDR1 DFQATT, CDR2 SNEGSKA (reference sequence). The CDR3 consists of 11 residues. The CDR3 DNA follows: TGCAGTGCCCCGACAGGAAGGGACCAGTACTTC. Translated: CSAPTGRDQYF.

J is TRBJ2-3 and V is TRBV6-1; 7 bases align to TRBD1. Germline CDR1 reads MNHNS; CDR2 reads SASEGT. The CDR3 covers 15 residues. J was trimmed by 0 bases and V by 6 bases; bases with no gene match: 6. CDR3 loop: CASRLTGVSTDTQYF. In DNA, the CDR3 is TGTGCCAGCAGACTTACAGGGGTTAGCACAGATACGCAGTATTTT.

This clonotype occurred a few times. CDR3 residues: CASKDSDNEQFF. The CDR3 nucleotides are TGCGCCAGCAAGGACAGCGACAATGAGCAGTTCTTC. The V and J genes are TRBV5-1 and TRBJ2-1, with a possible D match to TRBD1 (6 bases). The CDR3 covers 12 residues. With 6 bases removed from V and 5 bases from J, the gap between germline ends came to 9 bases. From germline, CDR1 is SGHRS and CDR2 YFSETQ.

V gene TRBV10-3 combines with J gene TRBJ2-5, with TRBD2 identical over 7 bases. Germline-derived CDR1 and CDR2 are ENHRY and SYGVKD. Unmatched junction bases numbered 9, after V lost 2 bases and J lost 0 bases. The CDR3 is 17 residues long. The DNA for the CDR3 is TGTGCCATCAGTGAGCGCGAGACTAGCCCCTACCAAGAGACCCAGTACTTC. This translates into CAISERETSPYQETQYF.

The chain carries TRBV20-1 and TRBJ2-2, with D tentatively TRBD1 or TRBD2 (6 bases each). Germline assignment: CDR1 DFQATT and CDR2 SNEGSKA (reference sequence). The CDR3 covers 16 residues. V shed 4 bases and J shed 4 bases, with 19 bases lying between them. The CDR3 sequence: CSAMRGVGRGTGELFF. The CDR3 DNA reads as TGCAGTGCTATGAGGGGGGTTGGGCGAGGCACCGGGGAGCTGTTTTTT.